This T cell receptor (beta chain) is from a study of post-analysis software for immune sequencing data. Points from the study as a whole: Four or five TRBV segments (TRBV5-6, TRBV5-1 and TRBV20-1 among them) occurred more frequently in patients than in controls. Comparison with controls showed significantly lower normalized Chao1 diversity in multiple sclerosis patients.

CDR1 SQVTM and CDR2 ANQGSEA come from the germline V gene. The CDR3 has 14 amino acids. V shed 2 bases and J 2 bases; nucleotides not matched to a gene: 5. The TCR beta cDNA libraries carried unique molecular identifiers. Some 500,000 cDNA molecules were recovered from an input of about 1 to 10 million T cells. MiXCR, run by TCRdb on the PCR reads, gives a single entry per CDR3 protein. The table has hundreds of thousands of distinct CDR3 sequences, approximately 30% seen once. A remark on this clonotype: Its antigen remains unknown.

Input material: blood. The receptor's source is a girl between 10 and 17 years old with multiple sclerosis. The V gene is TRBV29-1, the J gene TRBJ1-1; TRBD1 matches 7 bases. CDR3 bases: TGCAGCGTTGAACCCCGGGACAGAAACACTGAAGCTTTCTTT. Protein sequence: CSVEPRDRNTEAFF.